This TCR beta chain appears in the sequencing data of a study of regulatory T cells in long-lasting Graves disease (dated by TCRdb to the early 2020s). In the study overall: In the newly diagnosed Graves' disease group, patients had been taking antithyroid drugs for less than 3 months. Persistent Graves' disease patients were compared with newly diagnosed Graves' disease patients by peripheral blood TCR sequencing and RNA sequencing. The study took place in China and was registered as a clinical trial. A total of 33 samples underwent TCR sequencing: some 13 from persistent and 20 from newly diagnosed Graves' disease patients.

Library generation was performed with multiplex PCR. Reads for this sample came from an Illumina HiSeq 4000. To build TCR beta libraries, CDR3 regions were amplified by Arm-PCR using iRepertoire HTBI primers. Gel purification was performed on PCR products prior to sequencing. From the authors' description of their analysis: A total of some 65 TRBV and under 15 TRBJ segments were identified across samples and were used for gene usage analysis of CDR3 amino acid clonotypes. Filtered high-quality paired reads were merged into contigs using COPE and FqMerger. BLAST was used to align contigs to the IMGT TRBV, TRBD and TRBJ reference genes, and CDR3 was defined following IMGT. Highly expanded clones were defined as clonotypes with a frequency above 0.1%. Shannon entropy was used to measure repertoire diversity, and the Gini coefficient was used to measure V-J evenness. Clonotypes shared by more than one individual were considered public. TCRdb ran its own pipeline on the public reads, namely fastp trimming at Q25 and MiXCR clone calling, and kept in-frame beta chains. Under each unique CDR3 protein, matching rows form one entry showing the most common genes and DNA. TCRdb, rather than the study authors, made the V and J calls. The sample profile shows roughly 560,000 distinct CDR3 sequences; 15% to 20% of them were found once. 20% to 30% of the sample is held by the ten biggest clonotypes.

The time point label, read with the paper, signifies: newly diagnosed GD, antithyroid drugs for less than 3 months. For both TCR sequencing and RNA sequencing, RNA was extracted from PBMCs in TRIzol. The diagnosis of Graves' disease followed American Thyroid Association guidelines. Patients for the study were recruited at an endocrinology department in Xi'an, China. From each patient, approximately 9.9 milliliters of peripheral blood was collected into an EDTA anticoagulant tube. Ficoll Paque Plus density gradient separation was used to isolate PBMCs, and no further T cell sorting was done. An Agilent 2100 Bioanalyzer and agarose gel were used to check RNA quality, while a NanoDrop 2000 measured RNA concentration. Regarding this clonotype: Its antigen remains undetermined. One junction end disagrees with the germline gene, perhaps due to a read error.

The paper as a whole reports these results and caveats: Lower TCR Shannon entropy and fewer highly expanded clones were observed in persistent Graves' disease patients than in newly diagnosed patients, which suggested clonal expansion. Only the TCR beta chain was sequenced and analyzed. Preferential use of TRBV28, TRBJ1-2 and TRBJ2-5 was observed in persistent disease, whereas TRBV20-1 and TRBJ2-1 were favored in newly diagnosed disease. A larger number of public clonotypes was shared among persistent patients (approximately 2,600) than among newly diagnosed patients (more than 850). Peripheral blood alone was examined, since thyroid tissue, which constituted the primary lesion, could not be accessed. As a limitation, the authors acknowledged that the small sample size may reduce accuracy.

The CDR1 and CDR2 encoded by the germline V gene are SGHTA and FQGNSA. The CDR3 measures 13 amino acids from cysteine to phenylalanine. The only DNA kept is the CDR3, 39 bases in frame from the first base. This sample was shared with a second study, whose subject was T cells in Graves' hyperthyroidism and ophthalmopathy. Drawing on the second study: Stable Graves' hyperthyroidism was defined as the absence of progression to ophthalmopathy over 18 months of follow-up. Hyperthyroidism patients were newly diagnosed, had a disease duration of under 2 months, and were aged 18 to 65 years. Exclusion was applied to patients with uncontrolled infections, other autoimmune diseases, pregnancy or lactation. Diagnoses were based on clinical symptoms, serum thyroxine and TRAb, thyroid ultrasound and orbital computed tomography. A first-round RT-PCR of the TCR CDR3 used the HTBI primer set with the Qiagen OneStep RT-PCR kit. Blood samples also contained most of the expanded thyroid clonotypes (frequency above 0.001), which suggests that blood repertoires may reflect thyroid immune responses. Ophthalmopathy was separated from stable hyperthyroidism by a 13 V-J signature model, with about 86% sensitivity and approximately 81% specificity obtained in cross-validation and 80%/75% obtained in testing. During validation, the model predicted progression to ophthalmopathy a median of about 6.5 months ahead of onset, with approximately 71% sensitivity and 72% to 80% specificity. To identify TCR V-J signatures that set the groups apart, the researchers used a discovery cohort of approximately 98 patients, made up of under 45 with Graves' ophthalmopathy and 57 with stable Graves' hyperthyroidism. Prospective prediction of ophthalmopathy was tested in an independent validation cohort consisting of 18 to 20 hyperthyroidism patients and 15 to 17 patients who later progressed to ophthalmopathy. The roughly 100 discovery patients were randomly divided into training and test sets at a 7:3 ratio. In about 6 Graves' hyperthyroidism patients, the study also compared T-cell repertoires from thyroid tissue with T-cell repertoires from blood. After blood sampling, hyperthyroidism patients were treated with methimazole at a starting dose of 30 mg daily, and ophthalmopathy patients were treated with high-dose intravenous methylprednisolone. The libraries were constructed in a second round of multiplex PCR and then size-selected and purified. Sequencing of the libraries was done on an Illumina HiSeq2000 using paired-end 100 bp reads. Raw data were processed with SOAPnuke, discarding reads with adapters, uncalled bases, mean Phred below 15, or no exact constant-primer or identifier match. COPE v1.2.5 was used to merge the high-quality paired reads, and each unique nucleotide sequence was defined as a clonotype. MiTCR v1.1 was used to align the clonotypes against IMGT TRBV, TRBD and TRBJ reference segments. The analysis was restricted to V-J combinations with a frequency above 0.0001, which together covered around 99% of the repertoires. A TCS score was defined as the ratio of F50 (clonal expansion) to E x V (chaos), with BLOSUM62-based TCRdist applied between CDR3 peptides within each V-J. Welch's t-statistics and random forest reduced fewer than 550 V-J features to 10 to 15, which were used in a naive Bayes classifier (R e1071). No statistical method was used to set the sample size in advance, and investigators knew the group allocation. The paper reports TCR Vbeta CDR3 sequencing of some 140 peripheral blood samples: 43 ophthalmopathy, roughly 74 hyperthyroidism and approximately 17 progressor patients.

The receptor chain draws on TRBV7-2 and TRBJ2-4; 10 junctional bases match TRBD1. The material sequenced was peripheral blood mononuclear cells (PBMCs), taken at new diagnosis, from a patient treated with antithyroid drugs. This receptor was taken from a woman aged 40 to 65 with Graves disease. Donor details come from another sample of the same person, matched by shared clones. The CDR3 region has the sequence CASSLGRDRGPFF. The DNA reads TGTGCCAGCAGCTTAGGCCGGGACAGGGGCCCCTTCTTC.